Following are 7 T cell receptor beta chains from one sample sequenced in a study of cytomegalovirus exposure and HLA in healthy donors. Both 60 Vbeta primers and 13 Jbeta primers went into the PCR. Some clones are missing from TCRdb's copy, which holds only in-frame ones; the method was immunoSEQ multiplex PCR. The table has just over 95,000 clones, roughly 82% seen once. The specimen was PBMCs. All receptors derive from a human donor in good health.

The chain employs TRBV5-8 and TRBJ2-1; 7 positions agree with TRBD1. CDR1 is SGHTS, CDR2 YDEGEE, per germline. Trimming at V came to 3 bases and at J to 8 bases, leaving 5 bases not matched to a gene. The length of the CDR3 is 13 residues. The CDR3: CASSYDRVHEQFF. CDR3 coding DNA: TGTGCCAGCAGCTATGACAGGGTGCATGAGCAGTTCTTC. The full variable domain, in which reference TRBV5-8 and TRBJ2-1 provide the parts outside the CDR3, is EAGVTQSPTHLIKTRGQQATLRCSPISGHTSVYWYQQALGLGLQFLLWYDEGEERNRGNFPPRFSGRQFPNYSSELNVNALELEDSALYLCASSYDRVHEQFFGPGTRLTVL.

This chain uses TRBV29-1 with TRBJ1-2; D gene ambiguous. Germline V gene sequence: CDR1 SQVTM, CDR2 ANQGSEA. With 7 bases removed from V and 3 bases from J, the gap between germline ends came to 21 bases. The CDR3 runs 15 residues. CDR3 loop: CSATYSGLRDYGYTF. CDR3 DNA: TGCAGCGCCACGTATTCAGGATTGAGGGACTATGGCTACACCTTC.

The V gene is TRBV5-4, the J gene TRBJ1-2; 9 positions agree with TRBD1. The germline gives CDR1 SGHNT, CDR2 YYREEE (reference sequence). The trim removed 4 bases at V and 8 bases at J, leaving 12 bases unmatched. This CDR3 spans 15 amino acids. The CDR3 bases are TGTGCCAGCAGCCCCACACCGGGACAGGGAAGAGGCTACACCTTC. Translated, it gives CASSPTPGQGRGYTF.

On this clone itself: A junction boundary mismatches the germline segment, possibly from a read error. Other DNA sequences within the sample encode an identical CDR3. The chain couples TRBV2 to TRBJ2-5, with 9 bases aligning to TRBD1. The CDR3 has 13 residues. In germline, CDR1 is SNHLY, CDR2 FYNNEI. CDR3 protein: CAIRTGEGQAQYF. CDR3 nucleotide sequence: TGCGCCATTAGGACAGGGGAGGGACAGGCCCAGTACTTC. The full variable domain, rest sourced from reference TRBV2 and TRBJ2-5, is EPEVTQTPSHQVTQMGQEVILRCVPISNHLYFYWYRQILGQKVEFLVSFYNNEISEKSEIFDDQFSVERPDGSNFTLKIRSTKLEDSAMYFCAIRTGEGQAQYFGPGTRLLVL.

This clone was picked up one time. The chain couples TRBV10-1 to TRBJ2-2, with D possibly matching TRBD1 (6 bases). Trimming pared 6 bases from V and 4 bases from J, leaving 12 bases between. This CDR3 region has 14 residues. Germline CDR1 WNHNN, CDR2 SYGVQD (reference sequence). The CDR3 reads CASRRLTGTGELFF. The DNA for the CDR3 is TGCGCCAGCAGGAGACTGACAGGCACCGGGGAGCTGTTTTTT.

This clone was detected a few times. The chain employs TRBV5-8 and TRBJ1-5; 8 nucleotides agree with TRBD1. The CDR3 runs 13 residues. Germline CDR1 is SGHTS and CDR2 is YDEGEE. Losses at the gene ends were 4 bases for V and 7 bases for J; bases not matched to a gene: 4. The CDR3, as DNA: TGTGCCAGCAGCAGGGACAGGAAGCAGCCCCAGCATTTT. Encoded protein: CASSRDRKQPQHF.

This chain links TRBV6-1 with TRBJ2-7; TRBD2 matches 14 bases. CDR1 and CDR2 (germline): MNHNS, SASEGT. This CDR3 is 14 amino acids long. Losses at the gene ends were 5 bases for V and 5 bases for J; bases not matched to a gene: 2. CDR3 protein: CASSLGLAGDEQYF. CDR3 DNA: TGTGCCAGCAGTTTGGGACTAGCGGGGGACGAGCAGTACTTC.